These T cell receptor beta chains were read from a single sample in a study of blood T cell repertoires in COVID-19. The data were produced by immunoSEQ multiplex PCR, yet TCRdb's version contains in-frame clones alone and is incomplete. The table has 250,000 to 300,000 clones, approximately 90% seen once. Sequenced: PBMCs or T cells enriched from blood (not recorded which). These receptors were taken from a man aged 35-49 years who had recovered from COVID-19. CDR3s include the opening cysteine and the closing phenylalanine or tryptophan. The D gene is left open where the match is weak. Rows may omit the clone size; those that give it use once, few, many or a size class.

J gene	clone size	D gene	V gene	CDR3 protein	CDR3 DNA
TRBJ2-3	-	TRBD1	TRBV5-4	CASTDSGDRGFYMQYF	TGTGCCAGCACTGACTCCGGGGACAGGGGGTTTTACATGCAGTATTTT
TRBJ2-5	-	TRBD2	TRBV9	CASSVDAGGLETQYF	TGTGCCAGCAGCGTAGACGCGGGGGGACTGGAGACCCAGTACTTC
TRBJ1-5	-	-	TRBV7-2	CASSLGAPGLNQPQHF	TGTGCCAGCAGCTTAGGGGCCCCAGGGTTGAACCAGCCCCAGCATTTT
TRBJ1-5	once	-	TRBV30	CAWSRVLLENQPQHF	TGTGCCTGGAGTCGGGTACTGCTAGAGAATCAGCCCCAGCATTTT
TRBJ1-4	once	-	TRBV7-9	CASRAPPRGHKDRGEKLFF	TGTGCCAGCAGAGCGCCCCCCCGGGGACACAAAGATCGTGGTGAAAAACTGTTTTTT
TRBJ1-5	-	TRBD1	TRBV30	CAWRDRGRGDNQPQHF	TGTGCCTGGAGGGACAGGGGGCGAGGTGACAATCAGCCCCAGCATTTT
TRBJ1-2	-	-	TRBV12-3/TRBV12-4	CASSLQGAYGYTF	TGTGCCAGCAGTCTTCAGGGCGCCTATGGCTACACCTTC
TRBJ1-3	-	-	TRBV5-1	CASSLDGAGGSSGNTIYF	TGCGCCAGCAGCTTGGATGGGGCAGGCGGCAGCTCTGGAAACACCATATATTTT
TRBJ2-1	many	-	TRBV19	CASSTDYYNEQFF	TGTGCCAGTAGTACGGACTATTACAATGAGCAGTTCTTC
TRBJ1-2	-	-	TRBV27	CASSRREGDGYTF	TGTGCCAGCAGCCGGAGGGAGGGTGATGGCTACACCTTC
TRBJ2-4	-	-	TRBV27	CASSSPGLAKNIQYF	TGTGCCAGCAGTTCCCCGGGACTAGCCAAAAACATTCAGTACTTC
TRBJ2-7	-	TRBD1	TRBV11-1	CASSLYLGQGYEQYF	TGTGCCAGCAGCTTATACCTGGGACAGGGTTACGAGCAGTACTTC
TRBJ2-5	-	TRBD2	TRBV2	CASSDRRGGRETQYF	TGTGCCAGCAGTGATCGTCGGGGGGGCCGGGAGACCCAGTACTTC
TRBJ2-1	-	TRBD2	TRBV7-9	CASSRNSGSSYNEQFF	TGTGCCAGCAGTCGTAACAGCGGGAGCTCCTACAATGAGCAGTTCTTC
TRBJ2-1	once	-	TRBV4-1	CASSHRDVGSDEQFF	TGCGCCAGCAGCCACCGTGATGTGGGGAGCGATGAGCAGTTCTTC
TRBJ2-2	-	-	TRBV3-1/TRBV3-2	CASSQRQSDTGELFF	TGTGCCAGCAGCCAACGACAGTCGGACACCGGGGAGCTGTTTTTT
TRBJ2-2	-	TRBD1	TRBV11-2	CASSHPLTGDTGELFF	TGTGCCAGCAGCCATCCACTGACAGGGGACACCGGGGAGCTGTTTTTT
TRBJ2-1	-	TRBD2	TRBV27	CASSTLAGGAYNEQFF	TGTGCCAGCAGTACCTTAGCCGGGGGGGCATACAATGAGCAGTTCTTC
TRBJ1-6	-	-	TRBV11-2	CASNRENSPLHF	TGTGCCAGCAACAGGGAAAATTCACCCCTCCACTTT
TRBJ2-7	-	TRBD2	TRBV6-5	CASSYSGEGTPYEQYF	TGTGCCAGCAGTTACTCCGGGGAGGGAACCCCCTACGAGCAGTACTTC
TRBJ1-1	-	-	TRBV2	CASKIQGYTEAFF	TGTGCCAGCAAGATTCAGGGTTACACTGAAGCTTTCTTT
TRBJ2-1	-	TRBD2	TRBV9	CASSVVSGGSYNEQFF	TGTGCCAGCAGCGTTGTTTCGGGGGGCTCCTACAATGAGCAGTTCTTC
TRBJ1-2	-	-	TRBV7-8	CASSFGLRTMNYGYTF	TGTGCCAGCAGCTTCGGACTGCGGACGATGAACTATGGCTACACCTTC
TRBJ1-3	-	-	TRBV6-6	CASSRPPWAASSGNTIYF	TGTGCCAGCAGTCGTCCCCCATGGGCTGCAAGCTCTGGAAACACCATATATTTT
TRBJ1-2	-	-	TRBV28	CASTSRGYGYTF	TGTGCCAGCACCTCGAGGGGGTACGGCTACACCTTC
TRBJ2-2	once	-	TRBV7-2	CAGGAGGSTRELFF	TGTGCCGGGGGAGCGGGCGGGTCGACTCGGGAGCTGTTTTTT
TRBJ1-2	-	-	TRBV6-5	CASSMGGTARGYTF	TGTGCCAGCAGTATGGGCGGGACGGCTAGGGGCTACACCTTC
TRBJ2-2	-	-	TRBV27	CASSLGTYTGELFF	TGTGCCAGCAGTTTGGGGACATACACCGGGGAGCTGTTTTTT
TRBJ2-3	-	-	TRBV5-1	CASSVSTDTQYF	TGCGCCAGCAGCGTCTCCACAGATACGCAGTATTTT